The rows below give T cell receptor beta chains drawn from one sample of a study of T-cell memory formation after mild COVID-19. Using its own MiXCR run on the 5' RACE reads, TCRdb lists one record per CDR3 protein. This table holds some 300,000 distinct CDR3 sequences, around a fifth found once. The sequencing sample was made of PBMCs or a T cell subset sorted from them (not recorded which). These receptors originate from a man between 18 and 35 years old who had mild COVID-19 (a few samples of this study predate the infection). Cell type and time point are not known. CDR3s include the opening cysteine and the closing phenylalanine or tryptophan. Each record gives: clone size, D gene, V gene, J gene, CDR3 protein, CDR3 DNA. The D gene is left open where the match is weak. Clone size is given for some rows only: seen once, a few or many times, or a class if the clone is expanded.

abundance: few
d_gene: -
v_gene: TRBV6-4
j_gene: TRBJ2-6
CDR3aa: CASTSRDGTGANVLTF
CDR3nt: TGTGCCAGCACTAGTCGGGACGGAACTGGGGCCAACGTCCTGACTTTC

abundance: -
d_gene: TRBD1
v_gene: TRBV2
j_gene: TRBJ2-5
CDR3aa: CASTGGQEETQYF
CDR3nt: TGTGCCAGCACCGGCGGACAGGAAGAGACCCAGTACTTC

abundance: few
d_gene: -
v_gene: TRBV5-1
j_gene: TRBJ1-5
CDR3aa: CASSLDGVSNQPQHF
CDR3nt: TGCGCCAGCAGCTTGGATGGGGTTAGCAATCAGCCCCAGCATTTT

abundance: -
d_gene: -
v_gene: TRBV5-1
j_gene: TRBJ2-1
CDR3aa: CASSLNQGNNEQFF
CDR3nt: TGCGCCAGCAGCTTAAATCAGGGAAACAATGAGCAGTTCTTC

abundance: -
d_gene: -
v_gene: TRBV5-1
j_gene: TRBJ2-6
CDR3aa: CASSVGTAGANVLTF
CDR3nt: TGCGCCAGCAGCGTTGGGACGGCAGGGGCCAACGTCCTGACTTTC

abundance: -
d_gene: TRBD2
v_gene: TRBV13
j_gene: TRBJ2-7
CDR3aa: CASSPGGRTYEQYF
CDR3nt: TGTGCCAGCAGCCCCGGGGGGAGAACCTACGAGCAGTACTTC

abundance: -
d_gene: -
v_gene: TRBV7-2
j_gene: TRBJ1-1
CDR3aa: CASRGRVGINTEAFF
CDR3nt: TGTGCCAGCAGGGGGAGGGTGGGGATAAACACTGAAGCTTTCTTT

abundance: -
d_gene: -
v_gene: TRBV20-1
j_gene: TRBJ2-5
CDR3aa: CSAPFGTQYF
CDR3nt: TGCAGTGCGCCCTTCGGGACCCAGTACTTC

abundance: -
d_gene: TRBD1
v_gene: TRBV7-2
j_gene: TRBJ2-3
CDR3aa: CASSLYNRGRTDTQYF
CDR3nt: TGTGCCAGCAGCTTATACAACAGGGGGCGCACAGATACGCAGTATTTT

abundance: -
d_gene: -
v_gene: TRBV6-5
j_gene: TRBJ2-5
CDR3aa: CASSTSAETQYF
CDR3nt: TGTGCCAGCAGTACTAGTGCAGAGACCCAGTACTTC

abundance: few
d_gene: -
v_gene: TRBV4-1
j_gene: TRBJ2-1
CDR3aa: CASSQTPRGANEQFF
CDR3nt: TGCGCCAGCAGCCAAACCCCGAGGGGTGCTAATGAGCAGTTCTTC

abundance: few
d_gene: -
v_gene: TRBV7-2
j_gene: TRBJ1-2
CDR3aa: CASSLGSGGNLGYTF
CDR3nt: TGTGCCAGCAGCTTAGGGAGCGGGGGTAACCTTGGCTACACCTTC

abundance: few
d_gene: TRBD2
v_gene: TRBV7-2
j_gene: TRBJ2-3
CDR3aa: CASSLGVAGDTQYF
CDR3nt: TGTGCCAGCAGCTTAGGGGTAGCGGGGGATACGCAGTATTTT